Shown below are 29 T cell receptor beta chains from a single sample sequenced in a study of blood T cell repertoires in COVID-19. Assay used: immunoSEQ multiplex PCR; TCRdb lists only in-frame clones, some missing. This table has 40,000 to 50,000 clones, around 86% appearing once. Sequencing was carried out using peripheral blood. These receptors were collected from a human donor in a cohort sampled during active COVID-19.

The rearrangement joins TRBV7-9 to TRBJ2-7; TRBD1 might be the D (5 bases). Trimming pared 4 bases from V and 1 base from J, leaving 17 bases between. The CDR3 extends over 16 amino acids. CDR1 and CDR2 from the germline V gene are SEHNR and FQNEAQ (reference sequence). The CDR3 DNA reads TGTGCCAGCAGCTACTTACTGGCTGGGGCTTCCTACGAGCAGTACTTC. It translates to CASSYLLAGASYEQYF.

The chain links TRBV7-2 to TRBJ1-2; 8 nucleotides match TRBD1. The CDR3 sequence is 13 residues long. J lost 7 bases, V lost 4 bases, and 5 bases had no gene match. CDR1 SGHTA and CDR2 FQGNSA come from the germline V gene. In DNA form, the CDR3 reads TGTGCCAGCAGCTCGGACAGGGCGGCTGGCTACACCTTC. It yields the protein CASSSDRAAGYTF.

This clone was recorded only once. The gene calls are TRBV27 and TRBJ1-5, with TRBD1 as a possible D gene (5 bases). The germline gives CDR1 MNHEY, CDR2 SMNVEV (reference sequence). Trimming pared 0 bases from V and 2 bases from J, leaving 5 bases between. The CDR3 loop spans 14 amino acids. The CDR3 is CASSLSQGNQPQHF. The CDR3 bases are TGTGCCAGCAGTTTATCACAGGGCAATCAGCCCCAGCATTTT.

The chain links TRBV28 to TRBJ1-2, with a tentative D call TRBD1 (6 bases). V lost 8 bases to trimming and J lost 4 bases, with 20 bases between them. CDR1 is MDHEN and CDR2 is SYDVKM in the germline V gene. The CDR3 loop spans 15 amino acids. CDR3 loop: CASGAGATSGYGYTF. Written as DNA, the CDR3 is TGTGCCAGCGGGGCAGGGGCGACGTCGGGCTATGGCTACACCTTC.

The chain is built from TRBV18 and TRBJ1-1; 7 bases agree with TRBD1. Unmatched junction bases numbered 9, after V lost 4 bases and J lost 4 bases. Germline V gene lookup returns CDR1 KGHSH and CDR2 LQKENI. The CDR3 has 15 residues. In DNA form, the CDR3 reads TGTGCCAGCTCACGCGTGAATCAGGGGGGCACTGAAGCTTTCTTT. Amino acid sequence: CASSRVNQGGTEAFF.

The V gene is TRBV4-3, the J gene TRBJ1-2, with 8 bases fitting TRBD1. Germline loops: CDR1 LGHNA, CDR2 YSLEER. V was clipped by 1 base and J by 8 bases; unmatched bases: 15. The CDR3 has 17 amino acids. As DNA, the CDR3 is TGCGCCAGCAGCCAAGCTATCGGACAGGGAGGATTCCGCGGCTACACCTTC. Encoded protein: CASSQAIGQGGFRGYTF.

The genes are TRBV5-6 and TRBJ1-2; TRBD1 is a possible D gene (5 bases). Germline CDR1 is SGHDT and CDR2 is YYEEEE. V lost 0 bases, J lost 1 base, and 10 bases lay in between. The CDR3 extends over 15 amino acids. This CDR3 is CASSLVTAINYGYTF. The CDR3 nucleotides are TGTGCCAGCAGCTTGGTGACAGCAATTAACTATGGCTACACCTTC.

In DNA form, the CDR3 reads TGTGCCAGTAGTCCCGGGACAGGGAACTACAATGAGCAGTTCTTC. Translation gives CASSPGTGNYNEQFF. This rearrangement joins TRBV19 to TRBJ2-1, with 9 bases aligning to TRBD1. Germline V gene sequence: CDR1 LNHDA, CDR2 SQIVND (reference sequence). CDR3 size: 15 residues. The trim removed 5 bases at V and 3 bases at J, leaving 5 bases unmatched.

The chain couples TRBV29-1 to TRBJ1-1; perhaps TRBD1 as D (6 bases). Germline CDR1 reads SQVTM; CDR2 reads ANQGSEA. This CDR3 spans 16 amino acids. Deletions cut 7 bases from V and 0 bases from J, with 21 bases between. The CDR3 region is CSGGPGGGPLNTEAFF. The CDR3 nucleotides read TGCAGCGGGGGGCCGGGGGGCGGGCCGTTGAACACTGAAGCTTTCTTT. The whole variable domain, filled in from reference TRBV29-1 and TRBJ1-1, reads SAVISQKPSRDICQRGTSLTIQCQVDSQVTMMFWYRQQPGQSLTLIATANQGSEATYESGFVIDKFPISRPNLTFSTLTVSNMSPEDSSIYLCSGGPGGGPLNTEAFFGQGTRLTVV.

The V call is TRBV7-9, the J call TRBJ1-2; TRBD1 might be the D (5 bases). The CDR3 has 12 residues. Trimming cost V 8 bases and J 4 bases, with 11 bases left between them. The germline V gene encodes CDR1 SEHNR and CDR2 FQNEAQ (reference sequence). The CDR3 is CASSPQGYGYTF. For the CDR3, the DNA is TGTGCCAGCTCCCCTCAGGGCTATGGCTACACCTTC. The full variable domain, rest sourced from reference TRBV7-9 and TRBJ1-2, is DTGVSQNPRHKITKRGQNVTFRCDPISEHNRLYWYRQTLGQGPEFLTYFQNEAQLEKSRLLSDRFSAERPKGSFSTLEIQRTEQGDSAMYLCASSPQGYGYTFGSGTRLTVV.

V usage is TRBV27 and J usage is TRBJ2-7; 10 bases fit TRBD1. The junction had 4 bases not matched to a gene; V was cut back by 3 bases and J by 2 bases. The CDR3 is 15 residues long. Per germline, CDR1 MNHEY and CDR2 SMNVEV (reference sequence). The chain's CDR3 is CASSLGGTGAYEQYF. The CDR3 nucleotides are TGTGCCAGCAGTTTGGGCGGGACAGGGGCCTACGAGCAGTACTTC.

The chain combines TRBV7-8 with TRBJ1-6, with 7 bases fitting TRBD1. The germline gives CDR1 SGHVS, CDR2 FQNEAQ. The CDR3 is made up of 16 amino acids. V lost 10 bases and J lost 0; bases outside the gene matches: 9. CDR3 bases: TGTGCCACTCGAAGGGGGCAAAGCTCCTATAATTCACCCCTCCACTTT. This codes for CATRRGQSSYNSPLHF.

The chain carries TRBV3-1 (or the pseudogene TRBV3-2) and TRBJ1-5; D gene uncertain. The CDR3 runs 18 residues. Germline loops: CDR1 LGHDT, CDR2 YNNKEL (reference sequence). V lost 1 base to trimming and J lost 1 base, with 17 bases between them. CDR3 region: CASSQGGAQIASNQPQHF. In DNA form, the CDR3 reads TGTGCCAGCAGCCAAGGAGGAGCCCAGATAGCAAGCAATCAGCCCCAGCATTTT.

The rearrangement joins TRBV2 to TRBJ1-2; TRBD1 agrees at 8 bases. From germline, CDR1 is SNHLY and CDR2 FYNNEI. Trimming cost V 4 bases and J 12 bases; bases outside gene matches: 7. The CDR3 extends over 12 amino acids. CDR3 bases: TGTGCCAGCAGTGGGGACAGGCAAGAAAACACCTTC. This sequence encodes CASSGDRQENTF.

The V gene is TRBV7-8, the J gene TRBJ1-5; 9 nucleotides agree with TRBD1. The CDR3 length is 19 residues. Germline V lookup: CDR1 SGHVS, CDR2 FQNEAQ. V shed 5 bases, J shed 1 base, and the junction held 15 bases outside the gene matches. CDR3 sequence reads: CASSQGTGRESFSNQPQHF. CDR3 bases: TGTGCCAGCAGCCAGGGGACAGGGAGGGAATCGTTCAGCAATCAGCCCCAGCATTTT.

The gene calls are TRBV6-5 and TRBJ1-2, with a tentative D call TRBD1 (6 bases). The CDR3 is made up of 15 amino acids. Germline V gene data show CDR1 as MNHEY and CDR2 as SVGAGI. The ends were cut back, 4 bases at V and 4 bases at J, with 16 bases in the middle. The CDR3 region is CASSLASGGTYGYTF. The CDR3 DNA sequence: TGTGCCAGCAGTTTAGCCTCGGGGGGCACCTATGGCTACACCTTC.

This chain uses TRBV9 with TRBJ1-2; D possibly corresponds to TRBD1 (5 bases). The CDR3 has 12 residues. From germline, CDR1 is SGDLS and CDR2 YYNGEE. V shed 4 bases and J shed 6 bases, with 10 bases lying between them. The CDR3 bases are TGTGCCAGCAGCCACGGAGGGGATGGCTACACCTTC. This sequence encodes CASSHGGDGYTF.

This chain joins TRBV7-9 and TRBJ1-1; possibly TRBD1 for D (6 bases). Trimming shortened V by 2 bases and J by 8 bases, and 21 bases separated the two germline ends. This CDR3 region has 16 residues. Looked up from germline, CDR1 is SEHNR and CDR2 is FQNEAQ (reference sequence). Here the CDR3 reads CASSLPGHRRGYEAFF. The CDR3 DNA is TGTGCCAGCAGCTTACCGGGACATAGAAGAGGCTACGAAGCTTTCTTT.

The chain combines TRBV6-5 with TRBJ2-7; TRBD1 aligns across 10 bases. Germline CDR1 is MNHEY and CDR2 is SVGAGI. V lost 7 bases to trimming and J lost 3 bases; unmatched junction nucleotides: 6. This CDR3 comprises 14 residues. CDR3 in DNA: TGTGCCAGCAACACCGGGGACAGGGGCTACGAGCAGTACTTC. Translating it yields CASNTGDRGYEQYF.

The J gene is TRBJ2-1, the V gene TRBV2; a weak D match, TRBD2 (6 bases). The length of the CDR3 is 15 residues. The V end lost 2 bases, the J end lost 1 base, and 9 bases lay between the germline ends. Germline CDR1 and CDR2: SNHLY and FYNNEI. CDR3 DNA sequence: TGTGCCAGCAGTGAAAGACTAGTATCCTACAATGAGCAGTTCTTC. Encoded protein: CASSERLVSYNEQFF.

The CDR3 spells CASSQGWGVGRNHEQFF. The CDR3 DNA sequence: TGTGCCAGCAGCCAAGGATGGGGAGTCGGAAGGAACCATGAGCAGTTCTTC. This chain links TRBV3-1 (or the pseudogene TRBV3-2) with TRBJ2-1; D might be TRBD2 (5 bases). This CDR3 is built from 17 residues. Trimming took off 1 base at V and 8 bases at J, with 21 bases between the two ends. Per the germline V gene, CDR1 is LGHDT and CDR2 is YNNKEL (reference sequence).

The chain is built from TRBV4-2 and TRBJ1-1; 7 bases agree with TRBD1. Germline values: CDR1 LGHNA, CDR2 YNFKEQ. CDR3 length equals 13 residues. Germline trimming cut 1 base from V and 7 bases from J; bases unmatched to any gene: 3. CDR3 nucleotide sequence: TGTGCCAGCAGCCAAGGGGACAGCTATGAAGCTTTCTTT. As protein: CASSQGDSYEAFF.

This chain links TRBV7-2 with TRBJ1-1, with D possibly being TRBD1 (5 bases). The CDR3 loop spans 14 amino acids. Trimming pared 1 base from V and 4 bases from J, leaving 10 bases between. Germline V gene data show CDR1 as SGHTA and CDR2 as FQGNSA. The CDR3 loop is CASSLVGGGTEAFF. As DNA, the CDR3 is TGTGCCAGCAGCTTAGTTGGGGGGGGCACTGAAGCTTTCTTT.

This clone has just one count. This CDR3 is CASSLNKWGTGGPYNEQFF. CDR3 sequence (DNA): TGTGCCAGCAGCTTGAACAAGTGGGGGACAGGGGGCCCCTACAATGAGCAGTTCTTC. V gene TRBV11-2 combines with J gene TRBJ2-1; 12 bases align to TRBD1. The CDR3 consists of 19 residues. Germline lookup yields CDR1 SGHAT and CDR2 FQNNGV. V trimming: 3 bases; J trimming: 2 bases; junction bases outside the gene matches: 11.

This clone was seen once. The rearrangement uses TRBV19 and TRBJ1-1; D is possibly TRBD1 (5 bases). Germline lookup yields CDR1 LNHDA and CDR2 SQIVND (reference sequence). Between the trimmed V and J ends, which lost 6 bases and 3 bases, there was a span of 14 bases. The CDR3 spans 14 residues. The CDR3 region is CASSPQVGHTEAFF. DNA of the CDR3: TGTGCCAGTAGCCCACAGGTGGGGCACACTGAAGCTTTCTTT. The full variable domain, in which reference TRBV19 and TRBJ1-1 provide the parts outside the CDR3, is DGGITQSPKYLFRKEGQNVTLSCEQNLNHDAMYWYRQDPGQGLRLIYYSQIVNDFQKGDIAEGYSVSREKKESFPLTVTSAQKNPTAFYLCASSPQVGHTEAFFGQGTRLTVV.

The chain has TRBV13 and TRBJ1-2; 7 nucleotides agree with TRBD1. The CDR3 length is 15 residues. V was pared by 5 bases and J by 5 bases, with 11 bases of the junction left unmatched. The germline V gene encodes CDR1 PRHDT and CDR2 FYEKMQ (reference sequence). Written as DNA, the CDR3 is TGTGCCAGCAGCGCCCTCACAGGGGTCGCTTATGGCTACACCTTC. It encodes CASSALTGVAYGYTF.

This chain joins TRBV10-3 and TRBJ2-1; 7 bases match TRBD1. The germline CDR1 and CDR2 sequences are ENHRY and SYGVKD. J gave up 6 bases and V 11 bases, and 4 bases lay outside the gene matches. This CDR3 is built from 11 residues. This CDR3 is CAARQGNEQFF. The CDR3 coding sequence is TGTGCCGCTAGACAGGGCAATGAGCAGTTCTTC.

This clone was observed a single time. The chain uses TRBV6-2 or TRBV6-3 and TRBJ2-7; 7 bases fit TRBD1. The V gene's germline CDR1 is MNHEY and CDR2 SVGEGT. CDR3 length equals 15 residues. J gave up 2 bases and V 2 bases, and 6 bases lay outside the gene matches. CDR3 amino acids: CASSYPGQAAYEQYF. The CDR3 region has the DNA TGTGCCAGCAGTTACCCCGGACAGGCAGCCTACGAGCAGTACTTC.

In this sample, this clone turned up once. The J gene is TRBJ2-7, the V gene TRBV6-2 or TRBV6-3; 10 positions agree with TRBD2. Germline CDR1 is MNHEY and CDR2 is SVGEGT. V trimming: 2 bases; J trimming: 3 bases; junction bases outside the gene matches: 1. This CDR3 is built from 14 residues. The CDR3 DNA follows: TGTGCCAGCAGTTACGGACTAGCGGTCTACGAGCAGTACTTC. Its translation is CASSYGLAVYEQYF.